A selection of T cell receptor beta chains follows, all from one sample in a study of cytomegalovirus exposure and HLA in healthy donors. Generated by immunoSEQ multiplex PCR, the TCRdb table keeps only in-frame clones and is missing some. The sample has 150,000 to 170,000 clones; roughly 84% are singletons. Sequences were obtained from PBMCs. The receptors stem from a human donor in good health. Both conserved end residues are part of each CDR3. Each record gives: V gene, D gene, J gene, clone size, CDR3 protein, CDR3 DNA. The D gene is left open where the match is weak. Clone size is stated in some rows and not others, as once, few, many or a class when expanded.

TRBV5-1	TRBD1	TRBJ1-1	NA	CASSFWWDRVDKAFF	TGCGCCAGCAGCTTTTGGTGGGACAGGGTAGATAAAGCTTTCTTT
TRBV2	NA	TRBJ2-3	NA	CASSEGGGGTQYF	TGTGCCAGCAGTGAAGGGGGAGGGGGTACGCAGTATTTT
TRBV30	TRBD2	TRBJ2-1	NA	CAWRDPGLAGETNNEQFF	TGTGCCTGGAGGGATCCGGGACTAGCGGGAGAAACCAACAATGAGCAGTTCTTC
TRBV19	TRBD2	TRBJ2-5	NA	CASSRAGVQETQYF	TGTGCCAGTAGTAGGGCGGGGGTCCAAGAGACCCAGTACTTC
TRBV29-1	TRBD2	TRBJ2-3	NA	CSVDRLAGITDTQYF	TGCAGCGTTGATCGACTAGCGGGAATCACAGATACGCAGTATTTT
TRBV6-5	NA	TRBJ2-5	few	CASNWRKEGGTQYF	TGTGCCAGCAACTGGAGAAAGGAAGGCGGGACCCAGTACTTC
TRBV6-1	TRBD1	TRBJ2-3	NA	CASSEGRGGPTDTQYF	TGTGCCAGCAGTGAGGGTAGAGGGGGCCCCACAGATACGCAGTATTTT
TRBV29-1	NA	TRBJ1-1	NA	CSVSGTRTPSSMNTEAFF	TGCAGCGTGTCCGGGACACGCACTCCCAGCTCCATGAACACTGAAGCTTTCTTT
TRBV29-1	NA	TRBJ2-5	NA	CSVLRDKETQYF	TGCAGCGTTTTGAGAGATAAAGAGACCCAGTACTTC
TRBV27	NA	TRBJ1-1	few	CASSLRENTEAFF	TGTGCCAGCAGTTTACGGGAGAACACTGAAGCTTTCTTT
TRBV30	NA	TRBJ2-2	once	CAWSRGGQETGELFF	TGTGCCTGGAGTAGGGGGGGGCAGGAGACCGGGGAGCTGTTTTTT
TRBV6-5	NA	TRBJ1-1	NA	CASSSPRAGFTEAFF	TGTGCCAGCAGTTCACCTCGGGCAGGGTTCACTGAAGCTTTCTTT
TRBV10-1	NA	TRBJ2-1	NA	CASSAGILYNEQFF	TGCGCCAGCAGTGCCGGGATACTTTACAATGAGCAGTTCTTC
TRBV6-6	NA	TRBJ2-1	NA	CASSIQGPEYNEQFF	TGTGCCAGCAGTATACAGGGTCCCGAGTACAATGAGCAGTTCTTC
TRBV7-2	NA	TRBJ1-1	once	CASSLVGGNTEAFF	TGTGCCAGCAGCTTAGTGGGGGGTAACACTGAAGCTTTCTTT
TRBV19	TRBD2	TRBJ2-1	NA	CASSPTSGGYNEQFF	TGTGCCAGTAGTCCCACTAGCGGGGGATACAATGAGCAGTTCTTC
TRBV10-1	TRBD1	TRBJ1-1	few	CASSRGGAGTEAFF	TGCGCCAGCAGCCGAGGGGGCGCGGGGACTGAAGCTTTCTTT
TRBV4-1	TRBD1	TRBJ2-1	NA	CASSRGQATYNEQFF	TGCGCCAGCAGTAGGGGACAGGCGACCTACAATGAGCAGTTCTTC
TRBV9	TRBD1	TRBJ2-7	NA	CASSLRQGANYEQYF	TGTGCCAGCAGCCTAAGACAGGGGGCAAACTACGAGCAGTACTTC
TRBV2	TRBD1	TRBJ1-5	once	CASKRDSRYQPQHF	TGTGCCAGCAAACGGGACAGCCGCTATCAGCCCCAGCATTTT
TRBV2	TRBD1	TRBJ1-1	NA	CASSRQGPNTEAFF	TGTGCCAGCAGTAGACAGGGACCGAACACTGAAGCTTTCTTT
TRBV29-1	NA	TRBJ1-1	once	CSVGRGSTEAFF	TGCAGCGTTGGGCGAGGGAGCACTGAAGCTTTCTTT
TRBV29-1	NA	TRBJ1-1	NA	CSVGDRRKTEAFF	TGCAGCGTAGGAGATAGGAGAAAAACTGAAGCTTTCTTT
TRBV6-7	NA	TRBJ2-1	once	CASSYGRVNLYNEQFF	TGTGCCAGCAGTTACGGGCGAGTCAACCTTTACAATGAGCAGTTCTTC
TRBV5-4	TRBD1	TRBJ1-2	NA	CASGQGGNNYGYTF	TGTGCCAGTGGACAGGGAGGCAATAACTATGGCTACACCTTC
TRBV2	NA	TRBJ1-5	NA	CASSVRGSPYDQPQHF	TGTGCCAGCAGTGTTCGGGGAAGCCCTTATGATCAGCCCCAGCATTTT
TRBV18	NA	TRBJ1-1	NA	CASSPGVGRTEAFF	TGTGCCAGCTCACCAGGGGTTGGGAGAACTGAAGCTTTCTTT
TRBV27	NA	TRBJ1-1	once	CASSPYTVNTEAFF	TGTGCCAGCAGTCCTTATACAGTGAACACTGAAGCTTTCTTT
TRBV6-1	NA	TRBJ1-5	NA	CASRGGYNQPQHF	TGTGCCAGCCGAGGCGGGTACAATCAGCCCCAGCATTTT
TRBV10-3	TRBD1	TRBJ1-2	NA	CAISGTVLYGYTF	TGTGCCATCAGCGGGACAGTTCTCTATGGCTACACCTTC
TRBV28	TRBD1	TRBJ2-2	NA	CASSFRGGAGTGELFF	TGTGCCAGCAGTTTTAGAGGGGGCGCCGGCACCGGGGAGCTGTTTTTT
TRBV6-6	NA	TRBJ1-5	NA	CASSSPSRGNQPQHF	TGTGCCAGCAGTTCCCCCTCGAGGGGCAATCAGCCCCAGCATTTT
TRBV18	TRBD2	TRBJ2-7	NA	CASSQGLAGVEQYF	TGTGCCAGCTCACAGGGACTAGCGGGAGTAGAGCAGTACTTC
TRBV5-4	TRBD2	TRBJ2-1	NA	CASSRGGLWNNEQFF	TGTGCCAGCAGCCGGGGGGGCCTGTGGAACAATGAGCAGTTCTTC
TRBV27	NA	TRBJ1-6	NA	CASSLKAQGNNSPLHF	TGTGCCAGCAGTTTAAAGGCCCAGGGGAATAATTCACCCCTCCACTTT
TRBV5-1	NA	TRBJ1-2	NA	CASSLGGEFNYGYTF	TGCGCCAGCAGCTTGGGGGGGGAATTTAACTATGGCTACACCTTC
TRBV7-9	NA	TRBJ1-2	few	CASSLTDNYGYTF	TGTGCCAGCAGCTTAACAGATAACTATGGCTACACCTTC
TRBV19	NA	TRBJ2-5	NA	CASSIMAGYQTQYF	TGTGCCAGTAGTATTATGGCGGGATATCAGACCCAGTACTTC
TRBV19	NA	TRBJ1-1	NA	CASLGTEPEAFF	TGTGCCAGTCTCGGGACTGAGCCTGAAGCTTTCTTT
TRBV7-2	NA	TRBJ1-3	NA	CASSLGRGSPGNTIYF	TGTGCCAGCAGCCTAGGCCGGGGTTCCCCTGGAAACACCATATATTTT
TRBV7-7	TRBD2	TRBJ2-7	NA	CASSPGGNYEQYF	TGTGCCAGCAGCCCGGGGGGGAATTACGAGCAGTACTTC
TRBV2	NA	TRBJ2-3	NA	CASSASTGTDTQYF	TGTGCCAGCAGTGCCTCGACAGGCACAGATACGCAGTATTTT
TRBV9	NA	TRBJ1-1	NA	CASSVGRANTEAFF	TGTGCCAGCAGCGTAGGCAGGGCAAACACTGAAGCTTTCTTT
TRBV6-1	TRBD1	TRBJ2-2	few	CASSATGVGLFF	TGTGCCAGCAGTGCCACAGGGGTTGGGCTGTTTTTT
TRBV7-7	NA	TRBJ2-1	NA	CASSLVGANEQFF	TGTGCTAGCAGCTTAGTGGGGGCAAATGAGCAGTTCTTC
TRBV7-2	NA	TRBJ2-1	NA	CASSLFQGPYNEQFF	TGTGCCAGCAGCTTGTTCCAGGGGCCCTACAATGAGCAGTTCTTC
TRBV5-1	NA	TRBJ2-3	NA	CASSLAYTQYF	TGCGCCAGCAGCTTGGCTTATACGCAGTATTTT
TRBV29-1	NA	TRBJ1-5	NA	CSVAVYSNQPQHF	TGCAGCGTTGCCGTATATAGCAATCAGCCCCAGCATTTT
TRBV7-3	NA	TRBJ1-1	NA	CASSLQRGTEAFF	TGTGCCAGCAGCTTACAGAGAGGGACTGAAGCTTTCTTT
TRBV5-6	TRBD1	TRBJ2-6	NA	CASRHTGAGGANVLTF	TGTGCCAGCAGACACACAGGGGCGGGTGGGGCCAACGTCCTGACTTTC